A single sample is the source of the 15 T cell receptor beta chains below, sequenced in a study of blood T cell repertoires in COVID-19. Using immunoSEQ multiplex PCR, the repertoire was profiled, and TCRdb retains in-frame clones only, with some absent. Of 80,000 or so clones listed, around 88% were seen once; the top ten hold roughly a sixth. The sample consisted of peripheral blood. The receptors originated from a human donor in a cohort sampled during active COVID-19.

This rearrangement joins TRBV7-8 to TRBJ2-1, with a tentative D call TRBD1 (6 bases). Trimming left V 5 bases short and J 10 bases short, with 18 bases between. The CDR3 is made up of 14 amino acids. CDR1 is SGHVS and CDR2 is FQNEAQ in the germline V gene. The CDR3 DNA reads TGTGCCAGCAGCCTCAGGGGTAGGCATTACGAGCAGTTCTTC. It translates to CASSLRGRHYEQFF. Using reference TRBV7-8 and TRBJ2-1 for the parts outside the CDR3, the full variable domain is GAGVSQSPRYKVAKRGQDVALRCDPISGHVSLFWYQQALGQGPEFLTYFQNEAQLDKSGLPSDRFFAERPEGSVSTLKIQRTQQEDSAVYLCASSLRGRHYEQFFGPGTRLTVL.

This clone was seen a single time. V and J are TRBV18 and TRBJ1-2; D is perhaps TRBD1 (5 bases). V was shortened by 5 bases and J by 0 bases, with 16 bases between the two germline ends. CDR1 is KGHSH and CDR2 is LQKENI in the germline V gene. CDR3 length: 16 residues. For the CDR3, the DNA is TGTGCCAGCTCAGAAGGAACAGGACCTGCTAACTATGGCTACACCTTC. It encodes CASSEGTGPANYGYTF.

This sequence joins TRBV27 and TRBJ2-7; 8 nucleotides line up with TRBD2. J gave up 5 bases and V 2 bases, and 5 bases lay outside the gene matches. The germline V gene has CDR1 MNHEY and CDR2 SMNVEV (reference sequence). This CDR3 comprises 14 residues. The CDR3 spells CASSLNGRGHEQYF. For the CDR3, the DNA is TGTGCCAGCAGTTTAAACGGGAGGGGCCACGAGCAGTACTTC.

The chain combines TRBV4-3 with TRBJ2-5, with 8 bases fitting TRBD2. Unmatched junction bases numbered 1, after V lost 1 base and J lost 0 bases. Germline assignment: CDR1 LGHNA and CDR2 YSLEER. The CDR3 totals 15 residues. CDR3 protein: CASSQGTSNQETQYF. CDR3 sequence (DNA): TGCGCCAGCAGCCAAGGGACTAGCAACCAAGAGACCCAGTACTTC.

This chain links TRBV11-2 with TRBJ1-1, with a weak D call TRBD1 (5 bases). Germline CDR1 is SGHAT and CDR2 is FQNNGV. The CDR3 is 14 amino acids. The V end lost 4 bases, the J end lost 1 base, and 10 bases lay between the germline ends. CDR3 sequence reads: CASSYIGANTEAFF. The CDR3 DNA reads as TGTGCCAGCAGCTATATAGGGGCGAACACTGAAGCTTTCTTT.

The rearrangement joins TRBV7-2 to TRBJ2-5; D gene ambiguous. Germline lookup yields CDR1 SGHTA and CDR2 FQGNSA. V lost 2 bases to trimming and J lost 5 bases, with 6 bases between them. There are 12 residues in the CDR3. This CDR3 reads CASSLSRETQYF. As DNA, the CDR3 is TGTGCCAGCAGCTTATCCCGGGAGACCCAGTACTTC.

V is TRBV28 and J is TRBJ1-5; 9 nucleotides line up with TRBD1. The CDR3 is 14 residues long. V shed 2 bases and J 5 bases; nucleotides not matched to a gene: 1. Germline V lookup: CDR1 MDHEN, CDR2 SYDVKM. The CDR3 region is CASSLGTGYQPQHF. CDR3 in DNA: TGTGCCAGCAGTTTAGGGACAGGGTATCAGCCCCAGCATTTT.

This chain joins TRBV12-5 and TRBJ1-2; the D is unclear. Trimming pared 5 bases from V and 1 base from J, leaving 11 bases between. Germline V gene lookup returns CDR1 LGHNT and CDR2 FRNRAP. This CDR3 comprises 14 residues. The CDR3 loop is CASGAPGNNYGYTF. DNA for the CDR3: TGTGCTAGTGGTGCGCCGGGGAATAACTATGGCTACACCTTC.

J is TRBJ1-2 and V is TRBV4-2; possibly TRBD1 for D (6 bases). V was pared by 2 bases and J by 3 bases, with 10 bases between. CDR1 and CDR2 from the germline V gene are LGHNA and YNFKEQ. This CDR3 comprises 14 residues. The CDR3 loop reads CASSQSSGDYGYTF. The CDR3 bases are TGTGCCAGCAGCCAATCGTCAGGGGACTATGGCTACACCTTC.

CDR3 DNA: TGTGCCAGCAGCTTAATAGTGGAGACCCAGTACTTC. This codes for CASSLIVETQYF. The gene calls are TRBV11-3 and TRBJ2-5; no reliable D call. Trimming removed 2 bases from V and 5 bases from J, with 6 bases in between. The CDR3 runs to 12 residues. Germline CDR1 SGHNT, CDR2 YENEEA.

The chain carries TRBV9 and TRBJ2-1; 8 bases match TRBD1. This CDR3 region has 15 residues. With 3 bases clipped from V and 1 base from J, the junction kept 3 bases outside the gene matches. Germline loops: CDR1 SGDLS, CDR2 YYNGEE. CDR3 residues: CASSADRGSYNEQFF. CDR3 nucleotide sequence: TGTGCCAGCAGCGCCGACAGGGGTTCCTACAATGAGCAGTTCTTC.

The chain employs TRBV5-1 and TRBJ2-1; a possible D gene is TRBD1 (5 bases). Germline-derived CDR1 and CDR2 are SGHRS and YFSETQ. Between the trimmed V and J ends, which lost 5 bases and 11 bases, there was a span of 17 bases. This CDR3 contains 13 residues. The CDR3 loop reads CASRETGQPKQFF. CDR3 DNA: TGCGCCAGCAGAGAAACCGGACAACCGAAGCAGTTCTTC.

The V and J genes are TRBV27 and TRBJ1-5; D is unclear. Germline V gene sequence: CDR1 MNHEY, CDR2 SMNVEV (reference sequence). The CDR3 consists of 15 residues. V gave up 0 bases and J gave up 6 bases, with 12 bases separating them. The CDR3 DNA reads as TGTGCCAGCAGTTTATCGAGGCCTGAGGGTCAGCCCCAGCATTTT. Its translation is CASSLSRPEGQPQHF.

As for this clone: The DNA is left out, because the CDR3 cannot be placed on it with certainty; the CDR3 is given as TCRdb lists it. The CDR3 sequence is CASSTSGLAGEEYF. V and J are TRBV3-1 (or the pseudogene TRBV3-2) and TRBJ2-7; the table's D call of TRBD2 was not tested on the DNA. Germline values: CDR1 LGHDT, CDR2 YNNKEL (reference sequence). The CDR3 region is 14 residues in length, termini included.

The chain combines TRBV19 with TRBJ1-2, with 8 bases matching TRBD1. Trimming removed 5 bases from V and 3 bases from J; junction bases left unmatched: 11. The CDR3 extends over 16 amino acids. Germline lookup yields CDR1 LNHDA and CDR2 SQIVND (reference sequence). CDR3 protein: CASSPSGQGADYGYTF. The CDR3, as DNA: TGTGCCAGTAGTCCAAGTGGGCAGGGGGCCGACTATGGCTACACCTTC.